Presented here are 8 T cell receptor beta chains from one specimen sequenced in a study of T cell repertoires in cytomegalovirus infection. TCRdb analysed the reads with MiXCR anew, one entry per CDR3 protein. The sample includes roughly 45,000 distinct CDR3 sequences, 20% of them seen just once. These receptors have no identified antigens. The sample comprised PBMCs, sequenced either directly or after in vitro stimulation (not recorded which). Receptor source: a human donor in good health (CMV status not recorded). Some clones in this sample may be carry-over from other donors' samples.

This clonotype showed up just a few times. V gene TRBV20-1 combines with J gene TRBJ2-3; D is ambiguous. With 4 bases removed from V and 6 bases from J, the gap between germline ends came to 8 bases. There are 11 residues in the CDR3. CDR1 is DFQATT and CDR2 is SNEGSKA in the germline V gene (reference sequence). CDR3 coding DNA: TGCAGTGCTACCCCTGCTGATACGCAGTATTTT. Amino acids: CSATPADTQYF.

This clonotype has a count of ten or more. The V gene is TRBV6-8, the J gene TRBJ2-6; no clear D gene. CDR3 length equals 13 residues. Germline V gene lookup returns CDR1 MNHGY and CDR2 SAAAGT. V lost 5 bases and J 4 bases, leaving 6 bases between the germline ends. CDR3 in DNA: TGTGCCAGCAGTCCCCCAGGGGCCAACGTCCTGACTTTC. Its translation: CASSPPGANVLTF.

This clonotype was detected many times. V gene TRBV5-6 combines with J gene TRBJ1-6; D remains unclear. This CDR3 has 15 amino acids. V lost 6 bases and J 5 bases, leaving 15 bases between the germline ends. Germline V gene lookup returns CDR1 SGHDT and CDR2 YYEEEE. In DNA, the CDR3 is TGTGCCAGCACTCGGACCCTGGGCCATAATTCACCCCTCCACTTT. This gives the protein CASTRTLGHNSPLHF.

The genes are TRBV5-4 and TRBJ2-1; the D gene could be TRBD1 or TRBD2 (5 bases each). V was cut by 4 bases and J by 5 bases, with 10 bases left in between. The CDR3 totals 13 residues. CDR1 is SGHNT, CDR2 YYREEE, per germline (reference sequence). CDR3 residues: CASSGDRNNEQFF. CDR3 nucleotide sequence: TGTGCCAGCAGCGGGGACCGAAACAATGAGCAGTTCTTC.

Many counts were recorded for this clonotype. The rearrangement uses TRBV7-2 and TRBJ2-1; no definite D call. Germline lookup yields CDR1 SGHTA and CDR2 FQGNSA. V was shortened by 4 bases and J by 0 bases, with 10 bases between the two germline ends. The CDR3 runs 15 residues. The CDR3 sequence is CASSSGWGSYNEQFF. CDR3 in DNA: TGTGCCAGCAGCTCCGGTTGGGGCTCCTACAATGAGCAGTTCTTC.

This clonotype has ten or more counts. CDR3 sequence (DNA): TGTGCCAGCAGCTACACTAGAGGCGAGAGCTACACCTTC. Protein product: CASSYTRGESYTF. The chain is built from TRBV7-2 and TRBJ1-2; D remains ambiguous. Germline V CDR1 and CDR2: SGHTA, FQGNSA. V was trimmed by 4 bases and J by 9 bases, leaving 15 bases between them. The CDR3 totals 13 residues.

This clonotype is deemed medium-sized. The chain couples TRBV10-3 to TRBJ1-2, with D tentatively TRBD1 (5 bases). V dropped 2 bases and J dropped 8 bases, with 18 bases sitting between them. This CDR3 region has 15 residues. CDR1 and CDR2 (germline): ENHRY, SYGVKD. The CDR3 DNA reads as TGTGCCATCAGTGAGATGCAGGGACCCCTCGGGGGCTACACCTTC. Encoded protein: CAISEMQGPLGGYTF.

The sample holds one count of this clonotype. V gene TRBV19 combines with J gene TRBJ1-2, with D tentatively TRBD1 (5 bases). The V gene's germline CDR1 is LNHDA and CDR2 SQIVND (reference sequence). The CDR3 has 13 amino acids. Trimming stripped 8 bases from V and 3 bases from J, with 13 bases between. As DNA, the CDR3 is TGTGCCAGTGCCTCTTCGGGGGACTATGGCTACACCTTC. It is translated as CASASSGDYGYTF.